Given below is one T cell receptor beta chain in context. Pooled samples include second doses given at about 4 or 12 weeks. The CDR3 consists of 12 residues. V was cut by 5 bases and J by 3 bases, with 6 bases left in between. The germline V gene has CDR1 SGHTA and CDR2 FQGNSA. The data stem from a study of T cell responses to AZD1222 COVID-19 vaccine. Clones were sequenced by immunoSEQ multiplex PCR, and TCRdb holds only the in-frame ones, with some missing. The profile covers fewer than 150,000 clones, with around nine tenths appearing a single time and around 4% taken by the ten largest. V usage is TRBV7-2 and J usage is TRBJ2-3; D is unclear. This TCR was recovered from an adult who received the AZD1222 COVID-19 vaccine. The input for sequencing was peripheral blood, taken 28 days after the second AZD1222 dose. The CDR3 coding sequence is TGTGCCAGCAGCCCCCAGACAGATACGCAGTATTTT. It yields the protein CASSPQTDTQYF.